The 10 T cell receptor beta chains below come from one sample, sequenced in a study of T-cell memory formation after mild COVID-19. TCRdb used MiXCR to reprocess the 5' RACE reads, holding one entry per CDR3 protein. The table records around 400,000 distinct CDR3 sequences, approximately 24% of them present only once. Sequenced sample: PBMCs or a T cell subset sorted from them (not recorded which). Every receptor here comes from an adult woman who had mild COVID-19 (a few samples of this study predate the infection). Cell type and time point are not known.

This sequence joins TRBV2 and TRBJ2-3; 9 positions match TRBD2. This CDR3 has 17 residues. Germline V CDR1 and CDR2: SNHLY, FYNNEI. The J segment lost 0 bases and the V segment lost 2 bases, leaving 6 bases of the junction unmatched. CDR3: CASSEWAGGRSTDTQYF. DNA for the CDR3: TGTGCCAGCAGTGAATGGGCGGGGGGGCGAAGCACAGATACGCAGTATTTT.

The chain is built from TRBV18 and TRBJ2-1; 8 positions agree with TRBD2. The germline CDR1 and CDR2 sequences are KGHSH and LQKENI. This CDR3 spans 14 amino acids. After removal of 6 bases from V and 3 bases from J, the junction contained 4 bases not matched to a gene. As DNA, the CDR3 is TGTGCCAGCTCCGCGGGGGGCAACTACAATGAGCAGTTCTTC. It encodes CASSAGGNYNEQFF.

The chain links TRBV4-1 to TRBJ2-3; 9 bases align to TRBD2. J lost 1 base, V lost 4 bases, and 6 bases had no gene match. Germline loops: CDR1 MGHRA, CDR2 YSYEKL. The CDR3 sequence is 16 residues long. CDR3 residues: CASSRDSSGGTDTQYF. The CDR3 DNA reads TGCGCCAGCAGCCGGGATTCTAGCGGGGGCACAGATACGCAGTATTTT.

The chain combines TRBV29-1 with TRBJ2-5; perhaps TRBD1 as D (6 bases). There are 15 residues in the CDR3. The V gene's germline CDR1 is SQVTM and CDR2 ANQGSEA. With 2 bases removed from V and 4 bases from J, the gap between germline ends came to 17 bases. CDR3 loop: CSVEKPGDRGETQYF. DNA of the CDR3: TGCAGCGTTGAAAAACCAGGGGATAGGGGAGAGACCCAGTACTTC.

The chain combines TRBV9 with TRBJ2-5; either TRBD1 or TRBD2 may fit D (5 bases each). CDR3 length: 14 residues. The germline gives CDR1 SGDLS, CDR2 YYNGEE. Deletions cut 4 bases from V and 1 base from J, with 11 bases between. This CDR3 reads CASSPGDGQETQYF. The CDR3 DNA follows: TGTGCCAGCAGCCCCGGGGACGGCCAAGAGACCCAGTACTTC.

The chain recombines TRBV12-3 or TRBV12-4 with TRBJ1-2; D is possibly TRBD1 (6 bases). V gave up 6 bases and J gave up 4 bases, with 18 bases separating them. The CDR3 covers 15 residues. The CDR3 protein is CASSPYRDEAYGYTF. The CDR3 nucleotides are TGTGCCAGCAGCCCGTACAGGGACGAGGCCTATGGCTACACCTTC.

This clonotype was detected a few times. The V and J genes are TRBV19 and TRBJ1-1, with a possible D match to TRBD1 (6 bases). The V and J ends lost 0 bases and 10 bases respectively, with 15 bases between them. From germline, CDR1 is LNHDA and CDR2 SQIVND (reference sequence). The length of the CDR3 is 14 residues. In DNA, the CDR3 is TGTGCCAGTAGTATAGATGGGCAGGGGTCTGTAGCTTTCTTT. Its translation: CASSIDGQGSVAFF.

The chain joins TRBV29-1 to TRBJ2-5, with 7 bases matching TRBD1. The V and J ends lost 8 bases and 4 bases, in that order; junction bases with no gene match: 7. Germline loops: CDR1 SQVTM, CDR2 ANQGSEA. The CDR3 contains 12 residues. The CDR3 DNA sequence: TGCAGCTCTAAGGGACAGTTAGAGACCCAGTACTTC. Amino acid sequence: CSSKGQLETQYF.

The chain combines TRBV13 with TRBJ2-3; tentatively, D is TRBD2 (5 bases). The CDR3 contains 14 residues. The germline V and J ends were trimmed by 5 bases and 2 bases, with 11 bases remaining between them. Germline CDR1 PRHDT, CDR2 FYEKMQ (reference sequence). This CDR3 reads CASSTLSDTDTQYF. The CDR3 bases are TGTGCCAGCAGCACCCTTAGCGACACAGATACGCAGTATTTT.

This clonotype has at least ten counts. The rearrangement joins TRBV7-9 to TRBJ2-7; D is unresolved. The V gene lost 1 base and the J gene lost 6 bases, with 7 bases spanning the gap. This CDR3 region has 12 residues. Germline V gene lookup returns CDR1 SEHNR and CDR2 FQNEAQ (reference sequence). The CDR3 nucleotides are TGTGCCAGCAGCTTAGATTGGGGCGAGCAGTACTTC. Encoded protein: CASSLDWGEQYF.